The rows below give T cell receptor beta chains drawn from one sample of a study of shared clonotypes between healthy human individuals. Profiled with immunoSEQ multiplex PCR; TCRdb holds only in-frame clones, not every one. Here the sample spans hundreds of thousands of clones, approximately 96% being singletons. The sample was naive CD8+ T cells sorted from blood. The receptors come from a woman in her twenties or thirties in good health. Both conserved end residues are part of each CDR3. Size tells how often a clone was seen (once, few, many) or the class of an expanded clone, and some rows leave it out.

TRBV27 - 14 CASSFGTGGYGYTF
TRBV5-1 - 13 CASSRIAAYEQYF
TRBV4-1 once 15 CASSQVPRTGHEQYF
TRBV27 - 15 CASSSFEAGYYEQYF
TRBV19 - 16 CASSIDGEGPNTEAFF
TRBV4-2 - 16 CASSRLETADHYGYTF
TRBV28 - 13 CARPSRAKNIQYF
TRBV7-9 - 15 CASSLLGRGGYEQYF
TRBV7-9 - 13 CASSLALGGELFF
TRBV29-1 few 12 CSVELAYNEQFF
TRBV11-2 - 14 CASSFWAGMETQYF
TRBV5-6 - 15 CASSSRRETGNEQFF
TRBV11-2 once 14 CASSLTGGPREQYF
TRBV12-5 - 14 CASSPSGRAGTQYF
TRBV11-2 once 17 CASSLVFTGPSGNTIYF
TRBV10-2 - 10 CASGAYEQYF
TRBV28 - 16 CASSRNRASDSNGYTF
TRBV27 few 11 CASSFGVEQFF
TRBV19 - 14 CASSVRDTGQPQHF
TRBV14 - 18 CASSRGSGLAANTGELFF
TRBV6-6 - 13 CASSYGGSYEQYF
TRBV19 once 14 CASRVDRINQPQHF
TRBV11-2 - 16 CASSLPVGGRADTQYF
TRBV19 - 12 CASGGFNNEQFF
TRBV7-6 - 16 CASSLGPGVSTDTQYF
TRBV27 once 13 CASSSRKDTEAFF
TRBV5-1 - 15 CASSSRGPIYNEQFF
TRBV5-6 - 15 CASSLALGGPYEQYF
TRBV5-1 - 15 CASSSAGLAFNEQFF
TRBV5-1 - 18 CASSTDEGPFRITDTQYF
TRBV7-2 - 15 CASSPATGSGYGYTF
TRBV30 - 18 CAWSVRTGGAVGANVLTF
TRBV13 - 16 CASSGRGLAGANTQYF